Below, 4 T cell receptor beta chains from the same sample are listed, as sequenced in a study of a mutant IDH1 vaccine in newly diagnosed glioma. Sample time point: week 11, during vaccination. Vaccine doses each comprised 300 ug of mutant IDH1 20-mer peptide, with topical imiquimod. The data were produced by immunoSEQ multiplex PCR, yet TCRdb's version contains in-frame clones alone and is incomplete. The data hold tens of thousands of clones, with 70% to 85% observed a single time. No antigen is known for these receptors. The starting material was PBMCs, obtained from a glioma patient whose treatment included an IDH1 peptide vaccine. All receptors derive from a man under 40 with glioma.

J is TRBJ2-7 and V is TRBV6-6; D not resolved. The germline gives CDR1 MNHNY, CDR2 SVGAGI (reference sequence). The CDR3 has 12 residues. Trimming removed 6 bases at V and 6 bases at J, with 12 bases between. The CDR3 region is CASSRPPGEQYF. DNA of the CDR3: TGTGCCAGCAGCCGACCGCCGGGCGAGCAGTACTTC.

The chain couples TRBV5-6 to TRBJ2-3, with 10 bases that match TRBD2. This CDR3 region has 17 residues. Unmatched junction bases numbered 5, after V lost 0 bases and J lost 1 base. Per the germline V gene, CDR1 is SGHDT and CDR2 is YYEEEE. The CDR3 nucleotides are TGTGCCAGCAGCTTGGAAACGCTAGCGGGGGGCACAGATACGCAGTATTTT. This translates into CASSLETLAGGTDTQYF. The complete variable domain, with remaining parts taken from reference TRBV5-6 and TRBJ2-3, reads DAGVTQSPTHLIKTRGQQVTLRCSPKSGHDTVSWYQQALGQGPQFIFQYYEEEERQRGNFPDRFSGHQFPNYSSELNVNALLLGDSALYLCASSLETLAGGTDTQYFGPGTRLTVL.

The V and J genes are TRBV5-5 and TRBJ2-2; 12 positions match TRBD1. Losses at the gene ends were 3 bases for V and 6 bases for J; bases not matched to a gene: 3. The V gene's germline CDR1 is SGHKS and CDR2 YYEKEE (reference sequence). This CDR3 spans 15 amino acids. The CDR3 is CASSSGTGGPGELFF. DNA of the CDR3: TGTGCCAGCAGCTCCGGGACAGGGGGCCCCGGGGAGCTGTTTTTT.

The gene calls are TRBV5-6 and TRBJ2-1; 7 positions match TRBD1. V lost 0 bases, J lost 3 bases, and 3 bases stayed unmatched. Germline V gene data show CDR1 as SGHDT and CDR2 as YYEEEE. This CDR3 is built from 15 residues. This chain's CDR3 is CASSLGGGHYNEQFF. The CDR3 DNA follows: TGTGCCAGCAGCTTGGGAGGGGGCCACTACAATGAGCAGTTCTTC. The whole variable domain, filled in from reference TRBV5-6 and TRBJ2-1, reads DAGVTQSPTHLIKTRGQQVTLRCSPKSGHDTVSWYQQALGQGPQFIFQYYEEEERQRGNFPDRFSGHQFPNYSSELNVNALLLGDSALYLCASSLGGGHYNEQFFGPGTRLTVL.